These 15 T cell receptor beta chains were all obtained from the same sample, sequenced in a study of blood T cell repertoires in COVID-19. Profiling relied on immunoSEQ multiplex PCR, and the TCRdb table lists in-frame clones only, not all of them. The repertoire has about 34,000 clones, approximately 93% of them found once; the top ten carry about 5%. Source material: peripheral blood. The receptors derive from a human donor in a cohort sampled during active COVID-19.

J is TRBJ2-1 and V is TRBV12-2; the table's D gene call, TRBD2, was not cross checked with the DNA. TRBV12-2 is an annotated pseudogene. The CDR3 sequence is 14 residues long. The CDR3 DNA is TGTGCAAGTCGTCCTACCCCCCCTGACAATGAGCAGTTCTTC. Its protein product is CASRPTPPDNEQFF.

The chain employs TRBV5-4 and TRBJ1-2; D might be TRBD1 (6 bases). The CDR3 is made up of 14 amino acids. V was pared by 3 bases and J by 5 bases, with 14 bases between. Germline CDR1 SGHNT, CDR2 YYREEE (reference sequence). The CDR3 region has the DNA TGTGCCAGCAGCTCCACGGGACAATTTTATGGCTACACCTTC. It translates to CASSSTGQFYGYTF.

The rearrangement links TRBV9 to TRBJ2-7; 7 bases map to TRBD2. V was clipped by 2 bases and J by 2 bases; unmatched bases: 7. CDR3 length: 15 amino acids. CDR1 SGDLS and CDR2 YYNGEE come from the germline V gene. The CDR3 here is CASSVTAGRTYEQYF. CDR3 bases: TGTGCCAGCAGCGTCACGGCCGGGAGGACCTACGAGCAGTACTTC. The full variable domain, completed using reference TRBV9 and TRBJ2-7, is DSGVTQTPKHLITATGQRVTLRCSPRSGDLSVYWYQQSLDQGLQFLIQYYNGEERAKGNILERFSAQQFPDLHSELNLSSLELGDSALYFCASSVTAGRTYEQYFGPGTRLTVT.

The CDR3 sequence is CASSSRTSGDDTDTQYF. The CDR3 DNA sequence: TGTGCCAGCAGCTCCAGGACTAGCGGGGATGACACAGATACGCAGTATTTT. The rearrangement joins TRBV28 to TRBJ2-3, with 12 bases lining up with TRBD2. V lost 6 bases to trimming and J lost 2 bases; unmatched junction nucleotides: 9. Germline values: CDR1 MDHEN, CDR2 SYDVKM. This CDR3 contains 17 residues.

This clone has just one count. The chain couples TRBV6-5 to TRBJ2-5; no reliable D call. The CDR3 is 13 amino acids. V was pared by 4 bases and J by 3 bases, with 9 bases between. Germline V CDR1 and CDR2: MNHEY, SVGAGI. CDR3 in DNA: TGTGCCAGCAGTTCTCGTTCAGAAGAGACCCAGTACTTC. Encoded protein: CASSSRSEETQYF.

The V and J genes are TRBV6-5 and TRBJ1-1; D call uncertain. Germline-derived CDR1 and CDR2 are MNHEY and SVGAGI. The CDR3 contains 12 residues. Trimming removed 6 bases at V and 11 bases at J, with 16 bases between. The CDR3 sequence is CASSLFGENAFF. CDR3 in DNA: TGTGCCAGCAGCCTCTTCGGGGAAAATGCTTTCTTT.

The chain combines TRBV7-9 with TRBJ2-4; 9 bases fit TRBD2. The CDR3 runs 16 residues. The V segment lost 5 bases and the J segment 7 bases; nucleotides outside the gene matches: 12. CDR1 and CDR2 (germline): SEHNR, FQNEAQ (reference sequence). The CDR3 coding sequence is TGTGCCAGCAGCGGCGGGACTAGCTTCGTGTGGAACATTCAGTACTTC. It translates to CASSGGTSFVWNIQYF.

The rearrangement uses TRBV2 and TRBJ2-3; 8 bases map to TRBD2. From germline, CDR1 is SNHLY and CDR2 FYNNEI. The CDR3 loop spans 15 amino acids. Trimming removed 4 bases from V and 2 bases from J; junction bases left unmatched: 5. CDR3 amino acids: CASSVTSGTTDTQYF. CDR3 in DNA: TGTGCCAGCAGTGTTACTAGCGGAACCACAGATACGCAGTATTTT.

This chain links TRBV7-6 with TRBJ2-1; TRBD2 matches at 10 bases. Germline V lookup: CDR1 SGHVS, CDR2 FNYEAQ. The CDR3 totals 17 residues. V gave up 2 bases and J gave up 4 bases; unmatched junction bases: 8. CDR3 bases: TGTGCCAGCAGCTTAATGGCTAGCGGGGGTCCTTACAATGAGCAGTTCTTC. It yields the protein CASSLMASGGPYNEQFF.

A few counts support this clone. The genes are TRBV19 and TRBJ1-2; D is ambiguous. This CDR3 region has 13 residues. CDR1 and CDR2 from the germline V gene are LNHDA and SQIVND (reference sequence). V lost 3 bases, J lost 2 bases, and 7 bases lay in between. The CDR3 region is CASSIRFNYGYTF. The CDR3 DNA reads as TGTGCCAGTAGTATCAGGTTCAACTATGGCTACACCTTC.

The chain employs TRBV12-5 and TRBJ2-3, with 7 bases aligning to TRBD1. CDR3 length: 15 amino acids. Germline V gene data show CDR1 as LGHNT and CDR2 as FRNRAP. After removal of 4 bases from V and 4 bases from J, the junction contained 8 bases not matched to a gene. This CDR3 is CASGSGQVVADTQYF. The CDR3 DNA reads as TGTGCTAGTGGTTCCGGACAGGTGGTAGCAGATACGCAGTATTTT.

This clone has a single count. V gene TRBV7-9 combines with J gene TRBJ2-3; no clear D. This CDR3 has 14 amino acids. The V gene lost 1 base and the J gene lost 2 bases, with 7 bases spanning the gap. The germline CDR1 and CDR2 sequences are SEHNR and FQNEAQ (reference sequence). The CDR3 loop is CASSLVAPTDTQYF. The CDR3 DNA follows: TGTGCCAGCAGCTTAGTGGCACCCACAGATACGCAGTATTTT.

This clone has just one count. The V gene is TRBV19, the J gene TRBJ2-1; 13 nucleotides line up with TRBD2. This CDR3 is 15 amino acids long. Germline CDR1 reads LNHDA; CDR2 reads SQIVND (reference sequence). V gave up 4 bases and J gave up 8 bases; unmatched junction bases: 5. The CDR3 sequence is CASSTLGLAGDEQFF. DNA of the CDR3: TGTGCCAGTAGTACCCTCGGACTAGCGGGGGATGAGCAGTTCTTC.

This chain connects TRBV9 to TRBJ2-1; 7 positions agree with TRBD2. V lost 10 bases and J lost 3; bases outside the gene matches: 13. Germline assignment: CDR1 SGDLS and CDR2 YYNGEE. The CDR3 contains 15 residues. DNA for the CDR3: TGTGCCGTGTCCCCAACTGGGGGGGGCTACAATGAGCAGTTCTTC. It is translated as CAVSPTGGGYNEQFF. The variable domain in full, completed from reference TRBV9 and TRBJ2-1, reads DSGVTQTPKHLITATGQRVTLRCSPRSGDLSVYWYQQSLDQGLQFLIQYYNGEERAKGNILERFSAQQFPDLHSELNLSSLELGDSALYFCAVSPTGGGYNEQFFGPGTRLTVL.

The CDR3 bases are TGTGCCAGCAGCTCCAGACAGGGAGGCGAGACCCAGTACTTC. Residues: CASSSRQGGETQYF. The chain uses TRBV11-3 and TRBJ2-5; perhaps TRBD1 as D (7 bases). This CDR3 has 14 amino acids. Trimming stripped 4 bases from V and 5 bases from J, with 14 bases between. Per the germline V gene, CDR1 is SGHNT and CDR2 is YENEEA.